This T cell receptor (beta chain) appears in the sequencing data of a study of blood T cell repertoires in COVID-19. Study context: The cDNA or gDNA used as material had been derived from T cells, B-cell-depleted T cells, or PBMCs.

V lost 6 bases and J lost 8, with 20 bases in between. The germline CDR1 and CDR2 sequences are MNHEY and SVGAGI. This CDR3 contains 15 residues. Only in-frame clones appear in the TCRdb table, and some are missing; sequencing was by immunoSEQ multiplex PCR. The sample records roughly 41,000 clones, roughly four fifths being singletons. The sample taken for sequencing was peripheral blood. The chain uses TRBV6-5 and TRBJ2-4; D might be TRBD1 (6 bases). The sequence was obtained from a woman older than 75 with acute or convalescent COVID-19. For the CDR3, the DNA is TGTGCCAGCAGCCGGGACACCCAAAGGATGGACATTCAGTACTTC. This codes for CASSRDTQRMDIQYF.